This T cell receptor (beta chain) was profiled in a study of shared clonotypes between healthy human individuals. Germline CDR1 reads SGHDT; CDR2 reads YYEEEE. The CDR3 covers 12 residues. The V end lost 2 bases, the J end lost 7 bases, and 9 bases lay between the germline ends. Each subset's genomic DNA was shared equally among a number of immunoSEQ plates. Some clones are missing from TCRdb's copy, which holds only in-frame ones; the method was immunoSEQ multiplex PCR. Of some 490,000 clones in the sample, 81% were seen once. Sequencing input: PBMCs. V and J are TRBV5-6 and TRBJ2-5; D gene ambiguous. The TCR comes from a woman in her thirties or forties in good health. Some clones in this sample may be carry-over from other donors' samples. The CDR3 bases are TGTGCCAGCAGCTTAATGGCGGCGACCCAGTACTTC. Amino acids: CASSLMAATQYF.